One and the same sample provided the 17 T cell receptor beta chains below, sequenced in a study of CD8 T cells in Susac syndrome. About 0.5 to 1 ug RNA was reverse transcribed with random hexamers. In TCRdb, the immunoSEQ multiplex PCR reads were re-called with MiXCR into one record per CDR3 protein. The table records around 180,000 distinct CDR3 sequences, 95% of them present only once. Sequencing input: CD8+ T cells from PBMCs. The receptors originated from a human donor with multiple sclerosis.

The V call is TRBV29-1, the J call TRBJ2-7; no reliable D call. From germline, CDR1 is SQVTM and CDR2 ANQGSEA. Trimming cost V 2 bases and J 6 bases, with 8 bases left between them. This CDR3 spans 11 amino acids. The CDR3 DNA reads as TGCAGCGTTGAAACTGCTTCCGAGCAGTACTTC. Its translation is CSVETASEQYF.

CDR3 loop: CASSSRHTEAFF. The CDR3 bases are TGTGCCAGCAGTTCGCGTCACACTGAAGCTTTCTTT. The chain has TRBV27 and TRBJ1-1; D is uncertain. Trimming pared 4 bases from V and 3 bases from J, leaving 6 bases between. Germline loops: CDR1 MNHEY, CDR2 SMNVEV (reference sequence). CDR3 length: 12 amino acids.

The chain combines TRBV9 with TRBJ2-1; D may be TRBD2 (5 bases). Trimming pared 0 bases from V and 3 bases from J, leaving 13 bases between. The CDR3 is 16 amino acids. CDR1 is SGDLS, CDR2 YYNGEE, per germline. The CDR3 reads CASSVEEGRIYNEQFF. CDR3 bases: TGTGCCAGCAGCGTAGAAGAGGGTAGGATCTACAATGAGCAGTTCTTC.

The V gene is TRBV27, the J gene TRBJ2-3, with D possibly matching TRBD1 (5 bases). CDR1 is MNHEY and CDR2 is SMNVEV in the germline V gene (reference sequence). There are 15 residues in the CDR3. Trimming took 2 bases from V and 4 from J, leaving 13 bases between them. CDR3 loop: CASSLQPGSPDTQYF. For the CDR3, the DNA is TGTGCCAGCAGTTTACAGCCAGGGTCCCCAGATACGCAGTATTTT.

The chain has TRBV28 and TRBJ2-3; no reliable D call. This CDR3 has 15 residues. CDR1 and CDR2 (germline): MDHEN, SYDVKM. V lost 4 bases and J lost 0, with 11 bases in between. The CDR3 here is CASSSLRRSTDTQYF. The CDR3 DNA reads TGTGCCAGCAGTTCCCTAAGGCGAAGCACAGATACGCAGTATTTT.

The chain couples TRBV6-1 to TRBJ2-7; D remains ambiguous. This CDR3 is built from 13 residues. Germline V lookup: CDR1 MNHNS, CDR2 SASEGT. The ends were cut back, 1 base at V and 2 bases at J, with 6 bases in the middle. CDR3 bases: TGTGCCAGCAGTGAAGGGCAGCCCTACGAGCAGTACTTC. It encodes CASSEGQPYEQYF.

J is TRBJ2-1 and V is TRBV6-6; a possible D gene is TRBD1 (6 bases). This CDR3 spans 13 amino acids. Trimming pared 4 bases from V and 7 bases from J, leaving 11 bases between. Germline assignment: CDR1 MNHNY and CDR2 SVGAGI (reference sequence). The CDR3 region is CASSWTELNEQFF. For the CDR3, the DNA is TGTGCCAGCAGTTGGACAGAGCTGAATGAGCAGTTCTTC.

The genes are TRBV30 and TRBJ1-1; D is unclear. Between the trimmed V and J ends, which lost 0 bases and 8 bases, there was a span of 7 bases. Per the germline V gene, CDR1 is GTSNPN and CDR2 is SVGIG (reference sequence). The CDR3 sequence is 11 residues long. The CDR3 loop is CAWSVGKEAFF. CDR3 DNA: TGTGCCTGGAGTGTTGGGAAAGAAGCTTTCTTT.

The chain combines TRBV27 with TRBJ2-7; possibly TRBD2 for D (6 bases). This CDR3 region has 16 residues. Germline CDR1 is MNHEY and CDR2 is SMNVEV (reference sequence). V shed 6 bases and J shed 7 bases, with 25 bases lying between them. The CDR3 region has the DNA TGTGCCAGCAGCCCGGGGGATGCGTGGGGACCTACAGAGCAGTACTTC. Its protein product is CASSPGDAWGPTEQYF.

V and J are TRBV28 and TRBJ2-3; TRBD2 is a possible D gene (5 bases). V lost 0 bases and J lost 1, with 8 bases in between. CDR1 MDHEN and CDR2 SYDVKM come from the germline V gene. There are 15 residues in the CDR3. CDR3 protein: CASSLWRAGTDTQYF. The CDR3 coding sequence is TGTGCCAGCAGTTTATGGCGGGCAGGCACAGATACGCAGTATTTT.

CDR3 protein: CASSLSLTVNEQYF. The CDR3 bases are TGTGCCAGCAGTTTATCACTTACAGTAAACGAGCAGTACTTC. V and J are TRBV27 and TRBJ2-7; D unclear. Germline V gene data show CDR1 as MNHEY and CDR2 as SMNVEV (reference sequence). The V gene lost 0 bases and the J gene lost 5 bases, with 11 bases spanning the gap. CDR3 length: 14 residues.

V gene TRBV9 combines with J gene TRBJ1-1, with D tentatively TRBD1 (6 bases). V dropped 1 base and J dropped 4 bases, with 11 bases sitting between them. The CDR3 has 14 residues. Germline V gene data show CDR1 as SGDLS and CDR2 as YYNGEE. The chain's CDR3 is CASSVSGGGTEAFF. Here the CDR3 DNA reads TGTGCCAGCAGCGTAAGTGGGGGCGGCACTGAAGCTTTCTTT.

This rearrangement joins TRBV20-1 to TRBJ2-1; tentative D call: TRBD1 (5 bases). The germline V gene has CDR1 DFQATT and CDR2 SNEGSKA (reference sequence). This CDR3 spans 14 amino acids. V gave up 7 bases and J gave up 1 base, with 14 bases separating them. The CDR3 nucleotides are TGCAGTGGGGCAGAAGGGGTATCCTACAATGAGCAGTTCTTC. This sequence encodes CSGAEGVSYNEQFF.

CDR3 DNA: TGTGCCAGCAGCAGCAACAGATCCTACGAGCAGTACTTC. It is translated as CASSSNRSYEQYF. The chain employs TRBV5-4 and TRBJ2-7; D is ambiguous. CDR3 length equals 13 residues. The germline V gene encodes CDR1 SGHNT and CDR2 YYREEE (reference sequence). V was shortened by 4 bases and J by 1 base, with 9 bases between the two germline ends.

The chain recombines TRBV12-3 or TRBV12-4 with TRBJ2-7, with D perhaps TRBD2 (6 bases). The CDR3 sequence is 14 residues long. Trimming removed 7 bases at V and 2 bases at J, with 15 bases between. CDR3 nucleotide sequence: TGTGCCAGCACCCCGGGGGTATTTCCCTACGAGCAGTACTTC. Translated, it gives CASTPGVFPYEQYF.

The rearrangement uses TRBV2 and TRBJ2-1; a weak D match, TRBD2 (5 bases). V shed 4 bases and J shed 8 bases, with 6 bases lying between them. The germline V gene has CDR1 SNHLY and CDR2 FYNNEI. There are 11 residues in the CDR3. CDR3 bases: TGTGCCAGCAGTGCAGCGGATGAGCAGTTCTTC. Protein product: CASSAADEQFF.

This clonotype occurred once. The rearrangement links TRBV18 to TRBJ2-1; tentative D call: TRBD2 (5 bases). The CDR3 totals 13 residues. Trimming took 3 bases from V and 4 from J, leaving 7 bases between them. CDR1 is KGHSH and CDR2 is LQKENI in the germline V gene. CDR3 nucleotide sequence: TGTGCCAGCTCACCCCGGGGTTACAATGAGCAGTTCTTC. Protein product: CASSPRGYNEQFF. Full variable domain (remainder filled in from reference TRBV18 and TRBJ2-1): NAGVMQNPRHLVRRRGQEARLRCSPMKGHSHVYWYRQLPEEGLKFMVYLQKENIIDESGMPKERFSAEFPKEGPSILRIQQVVRGDSAAYFCASSPRGYNEQFFGPGTRLTVL.